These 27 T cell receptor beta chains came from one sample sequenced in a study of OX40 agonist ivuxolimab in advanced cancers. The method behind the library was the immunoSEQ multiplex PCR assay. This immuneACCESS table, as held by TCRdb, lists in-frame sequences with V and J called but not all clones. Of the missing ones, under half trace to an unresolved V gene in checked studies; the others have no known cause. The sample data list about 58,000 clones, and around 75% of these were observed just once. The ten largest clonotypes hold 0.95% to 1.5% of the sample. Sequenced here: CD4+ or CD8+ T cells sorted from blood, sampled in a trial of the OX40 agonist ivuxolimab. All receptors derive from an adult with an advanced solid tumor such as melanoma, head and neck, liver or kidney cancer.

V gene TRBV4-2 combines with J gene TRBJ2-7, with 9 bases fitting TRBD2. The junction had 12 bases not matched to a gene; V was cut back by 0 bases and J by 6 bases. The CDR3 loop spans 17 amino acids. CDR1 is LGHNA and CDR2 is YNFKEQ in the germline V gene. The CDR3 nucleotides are TGTGCCAGCAGCCAAGATCTCCATGTAGCGGGAGAGAGCGAGCAGTACTTC. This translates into CASSQDLHVAGESEQYF.

CDR3 bases: TGTGCCAGCAGTCCGAGTGGGGGCTCTTACTATGGCTACACCTTC. Translating it yields CASSPSGGSYYGYTF. The chain joins TRBV28 to TRBJ1-2; possibly TRBD1 for D (6 bases). The CDR3 loop spans 15 amino acids. V gave up 5 bases and J gave up 3 bases, with 16 bases separating them. CDR1 and CDR2 from the germline V gene are MDHEN and SYDVKM.

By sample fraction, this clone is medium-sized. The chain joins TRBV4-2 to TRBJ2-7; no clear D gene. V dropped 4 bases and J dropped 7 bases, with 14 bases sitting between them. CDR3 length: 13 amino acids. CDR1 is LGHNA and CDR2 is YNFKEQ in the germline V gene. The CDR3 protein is CASSPGPYGEQYF. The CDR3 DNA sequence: TGTGCCAGCAGCCCCGGACCCTACGGTGAGCAGTACTTC.

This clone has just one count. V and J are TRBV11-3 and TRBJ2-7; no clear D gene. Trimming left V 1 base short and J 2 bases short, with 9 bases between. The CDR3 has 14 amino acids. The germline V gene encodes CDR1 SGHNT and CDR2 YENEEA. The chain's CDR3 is CASSLAAGAYEQYF. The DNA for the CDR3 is TGTGCCAGCAGCTTAGCGGCAGGAGCCTACGAGCAGTACTTC.

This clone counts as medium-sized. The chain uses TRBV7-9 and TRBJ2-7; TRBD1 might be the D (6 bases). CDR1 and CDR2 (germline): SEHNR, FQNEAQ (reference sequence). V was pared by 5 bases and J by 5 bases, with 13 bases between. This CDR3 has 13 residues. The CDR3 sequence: CASSTQGIHEQYF. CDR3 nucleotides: TGTGCCAGCAGCACACAGGGTATCCACGAGCAGTACTTC.

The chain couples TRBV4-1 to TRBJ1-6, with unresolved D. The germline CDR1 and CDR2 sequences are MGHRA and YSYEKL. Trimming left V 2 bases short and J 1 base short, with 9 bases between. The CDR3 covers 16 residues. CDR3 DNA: TGCGCCAGCAGCCAAATCACAGCATCCTATAATTCACCCCTCCACTTT. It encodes CASSQITASYNSPLHF.

CDR3 coding DNA: TGTGCCAGCAGCTTAGAGAGCTCCTACAATGAGCAGTTCTTC. This encodes CASSLESSYNEQFF. V is TRBV7-2 and J is TRBJ2-1; the D is unclear. The CDR3 extends over 14 amino acids. V was cut by 1 base and J by 0 bases, with 4 bases left in between. Germline CDR1 is SGHTA and CDR2 is FQGNSA.

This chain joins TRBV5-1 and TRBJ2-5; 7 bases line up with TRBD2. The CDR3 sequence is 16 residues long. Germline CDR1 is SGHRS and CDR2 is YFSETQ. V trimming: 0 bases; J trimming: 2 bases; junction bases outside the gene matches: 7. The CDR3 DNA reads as TGCGCCAGCAGCTTGGCCGGCGACGGGGGGCAAGAGACCCAGTACTTC. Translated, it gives CASSLAGDGGQETQYF.

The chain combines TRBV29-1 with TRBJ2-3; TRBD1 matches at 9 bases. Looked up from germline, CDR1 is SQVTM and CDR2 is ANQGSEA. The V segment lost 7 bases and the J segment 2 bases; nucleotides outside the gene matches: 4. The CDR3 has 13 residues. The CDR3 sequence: CSAGDRDTDTQYF. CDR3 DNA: TGCAGCGCGGGGGACAGGGACACAGATACGCAGTATTTT.

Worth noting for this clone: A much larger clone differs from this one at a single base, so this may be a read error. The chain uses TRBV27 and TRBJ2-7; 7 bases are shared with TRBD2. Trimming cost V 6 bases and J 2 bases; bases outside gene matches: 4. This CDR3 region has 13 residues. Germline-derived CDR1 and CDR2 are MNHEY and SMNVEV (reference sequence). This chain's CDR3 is CASSLAGAYEQYF. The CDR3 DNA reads TGTGCCAGCAGCTTAGCGGGCGCCTACGAGCAGTACTTC.

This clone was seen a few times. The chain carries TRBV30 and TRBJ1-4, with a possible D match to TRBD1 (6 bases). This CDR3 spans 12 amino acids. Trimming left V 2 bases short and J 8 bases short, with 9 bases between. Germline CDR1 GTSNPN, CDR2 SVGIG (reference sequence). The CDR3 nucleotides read TGTGCCTGGAGTCAGCAGGGGGAAAAACTGTTTTTT. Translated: CAWSQQGEKLFF.

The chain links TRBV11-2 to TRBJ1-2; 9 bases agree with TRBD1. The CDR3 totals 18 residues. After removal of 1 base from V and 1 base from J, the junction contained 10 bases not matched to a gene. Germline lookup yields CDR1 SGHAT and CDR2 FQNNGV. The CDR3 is CASSLVPGTGSNNYGYTF. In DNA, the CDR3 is TGTGCCAGCAGCTTAGTGCCCGGGACAGGGAGCAATAACTATGGCTACACCTTC.

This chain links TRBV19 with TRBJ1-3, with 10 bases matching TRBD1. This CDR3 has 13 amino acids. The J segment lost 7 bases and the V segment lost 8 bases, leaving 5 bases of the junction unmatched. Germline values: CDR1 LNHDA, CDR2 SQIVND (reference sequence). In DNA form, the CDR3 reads TGTGCCAGTGGGACAGGGGAGAGGAACACCATATATTTT. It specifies CASGTGERNTIYF.

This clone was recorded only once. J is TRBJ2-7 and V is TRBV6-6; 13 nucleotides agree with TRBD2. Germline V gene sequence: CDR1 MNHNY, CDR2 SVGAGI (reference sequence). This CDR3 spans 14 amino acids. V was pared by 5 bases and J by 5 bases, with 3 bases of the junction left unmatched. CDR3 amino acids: CASSHGTSGNEQYF. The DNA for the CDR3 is TGTGCCAGCAGTCACGGGACTAGCGGGAACGAGCAGTACTTC.

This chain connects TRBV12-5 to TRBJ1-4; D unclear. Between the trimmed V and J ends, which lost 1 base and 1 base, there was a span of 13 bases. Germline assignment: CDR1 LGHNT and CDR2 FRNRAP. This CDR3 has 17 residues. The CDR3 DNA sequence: TGTGCTAGTGGTTTGGGACTCGGTTGGGAAACTAATGAAAAACTGTTTTTT. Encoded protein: CASGLGLGWETNEKLFF.

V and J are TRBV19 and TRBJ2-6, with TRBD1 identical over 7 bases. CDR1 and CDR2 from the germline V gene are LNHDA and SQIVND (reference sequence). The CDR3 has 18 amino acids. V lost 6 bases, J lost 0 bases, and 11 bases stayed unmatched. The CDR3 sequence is CASSSPGQKDSGANVLTF. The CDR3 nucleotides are TGTGCCAGTAGCTCACCGGGACAGAAGGACTCTGGGGCCAACGTCCTGACTTTC.

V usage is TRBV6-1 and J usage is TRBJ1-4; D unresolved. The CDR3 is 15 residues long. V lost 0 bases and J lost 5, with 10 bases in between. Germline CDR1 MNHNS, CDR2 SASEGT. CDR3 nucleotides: TGTGCCAGCAGTGAAGCTGGCCCGGCGAATGAAAAACTGTTTTTT. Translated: CASSEAGPANEKLFF.

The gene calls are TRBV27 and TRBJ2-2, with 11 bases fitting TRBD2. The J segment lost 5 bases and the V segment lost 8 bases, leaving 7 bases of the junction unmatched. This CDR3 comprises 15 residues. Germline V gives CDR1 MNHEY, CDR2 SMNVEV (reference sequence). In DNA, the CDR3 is TGTGCCAGCGGCCAACTAGCGGGAGTAACCGGGGAGCTGTTTTTT. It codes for CASGQLAGVTGELFF.

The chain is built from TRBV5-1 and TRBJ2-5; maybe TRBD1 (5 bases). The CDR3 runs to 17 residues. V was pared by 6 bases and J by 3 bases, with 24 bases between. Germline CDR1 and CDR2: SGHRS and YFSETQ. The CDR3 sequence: CASTQFPDSAGKETQYF. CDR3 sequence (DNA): TGCGCCAGCACTCAATTTCCCGACAGCGCAGGAAAAGAGACCCAGTACTTC.

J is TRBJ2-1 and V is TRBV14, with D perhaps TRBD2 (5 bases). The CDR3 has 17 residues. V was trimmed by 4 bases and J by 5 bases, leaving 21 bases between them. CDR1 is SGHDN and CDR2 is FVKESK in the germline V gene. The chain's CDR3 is CASSPRIGLAENNEQFF. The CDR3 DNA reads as TGTGCCAGCAGCCCTCGAATCGGCCTAGCAGAGAACAATGAGCAGTTCTTC.

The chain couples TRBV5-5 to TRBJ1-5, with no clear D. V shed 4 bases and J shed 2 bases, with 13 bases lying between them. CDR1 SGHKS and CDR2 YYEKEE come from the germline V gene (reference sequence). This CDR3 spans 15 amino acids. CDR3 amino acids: CASSSGVLGNQPQHF. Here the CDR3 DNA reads TGTGCCAGCAGCAGTGGGGTGTTGGGCAATCAGCCCCAGCATTTT. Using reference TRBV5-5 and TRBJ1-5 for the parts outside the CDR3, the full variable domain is DAGVTQSPTHLIKTRGQQVTLRCSPISGHKSVSWYQQVLGQGPQFIFQYYEKEERGRGNFPDRFSARQFPNYSSELNVNALLLGDSALYLCASSSGVLGNQPQHFGDGTRLSIL.

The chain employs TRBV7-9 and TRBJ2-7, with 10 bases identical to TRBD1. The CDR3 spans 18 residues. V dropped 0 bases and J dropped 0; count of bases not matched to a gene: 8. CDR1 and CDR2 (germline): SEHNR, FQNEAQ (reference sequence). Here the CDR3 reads CASSLATGGIFSSYEQYF. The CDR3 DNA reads TGTGCCAGCAGCTTAGCGACAGGGGGCATATTTAGCTCCTACGAGCAGTACTTC.

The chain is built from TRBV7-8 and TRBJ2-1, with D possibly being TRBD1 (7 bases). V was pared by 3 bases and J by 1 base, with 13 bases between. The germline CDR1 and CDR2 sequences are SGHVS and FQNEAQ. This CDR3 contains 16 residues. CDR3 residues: CASSLRRDSSYNEQFF. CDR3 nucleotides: TGTGCCAGCAGCTTGCGGCGGGACAGTTCCTACAATGAGCAGTTCTTC. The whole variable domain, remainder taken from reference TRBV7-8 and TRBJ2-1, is GAGVSQSPRYKVAKRGQDVALRCDPISGHVSLFWYQQALGQGPEFLTYFQNEAQLDKSGLPSDRFFAERPEGSVSTLKIQRTQQEDSAVYLCASSLRRDSSYNEQFFGPGTRLTVL.

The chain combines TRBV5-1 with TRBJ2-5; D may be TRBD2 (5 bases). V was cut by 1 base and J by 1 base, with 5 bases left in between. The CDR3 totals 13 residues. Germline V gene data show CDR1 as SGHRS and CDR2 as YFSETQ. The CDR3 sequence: CASSLRGQETQYF. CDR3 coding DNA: TGCGCCAGCAGCTTGCGGGGCCAAGAGACCCAGTACTTC.

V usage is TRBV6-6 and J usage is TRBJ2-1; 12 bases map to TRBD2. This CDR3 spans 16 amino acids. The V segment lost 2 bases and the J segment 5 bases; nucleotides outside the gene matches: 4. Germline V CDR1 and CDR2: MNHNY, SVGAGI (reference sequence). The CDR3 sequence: CASSYPSGGVNNEQFF. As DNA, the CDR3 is TGTGCCAGCAGTTACCCTAGCGGGGGGGTGAACAATGAGCAGTTCTTC.

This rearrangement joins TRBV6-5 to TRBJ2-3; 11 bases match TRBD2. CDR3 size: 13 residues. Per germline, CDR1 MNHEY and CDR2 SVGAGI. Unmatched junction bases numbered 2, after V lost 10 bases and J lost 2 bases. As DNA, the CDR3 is TGTGCCATACTAGCGGGGGCCACAGATACGCAGTATTTT. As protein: CAILAGATDTQYF.

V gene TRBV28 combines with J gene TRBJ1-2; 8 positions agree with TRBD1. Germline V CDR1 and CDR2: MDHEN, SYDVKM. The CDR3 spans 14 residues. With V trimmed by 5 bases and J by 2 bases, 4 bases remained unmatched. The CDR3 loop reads CASSRGQANYGYTF. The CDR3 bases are TGTGCCAGCAGTAGGGGACAGGCAAACTATGGCTACACCTTC.